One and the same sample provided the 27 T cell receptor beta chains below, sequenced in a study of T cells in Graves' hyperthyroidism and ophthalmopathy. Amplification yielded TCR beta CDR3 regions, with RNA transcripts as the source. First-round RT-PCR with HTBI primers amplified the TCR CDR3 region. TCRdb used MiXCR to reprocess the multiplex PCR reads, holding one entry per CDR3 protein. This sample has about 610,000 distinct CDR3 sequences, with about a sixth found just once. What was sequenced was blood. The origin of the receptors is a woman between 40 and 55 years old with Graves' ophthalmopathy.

CDR3 nucleotide sequence: TGTGCCAGCAGTTTCTGGTCCGGTAGTCCGAACACTGAAGCTTTCTTT. The encoded protein is CASSFWSGSPNTEAFF. The genes are TRBV28 and TRBJ1-1; D not certain. CDR3 length equals 16 residues. V was shortened by 3 bases and J by 1 base, with 15 bases between the two germline ends. Germline CDR1 reads MDHEN; CDR2 reads SYDVKM.

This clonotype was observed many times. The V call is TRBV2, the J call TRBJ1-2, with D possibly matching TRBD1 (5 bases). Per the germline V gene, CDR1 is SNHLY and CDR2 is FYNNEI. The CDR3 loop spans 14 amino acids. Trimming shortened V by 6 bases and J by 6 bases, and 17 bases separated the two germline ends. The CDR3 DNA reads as TGTGCCAGCAGCGCCACTCAGGGTAGCCATGGCTACACCTTC. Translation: CASSATQGSHGYTF.

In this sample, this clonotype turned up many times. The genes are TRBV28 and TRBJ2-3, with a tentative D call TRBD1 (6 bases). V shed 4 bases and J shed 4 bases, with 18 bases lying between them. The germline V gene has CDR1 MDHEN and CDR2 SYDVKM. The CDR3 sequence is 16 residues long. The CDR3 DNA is TGTGCCAGCAGTTCTGAGTGGGACATCTCTTCAGATACGCAGTATTTT. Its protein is CASSSEWDISSDTQYF.

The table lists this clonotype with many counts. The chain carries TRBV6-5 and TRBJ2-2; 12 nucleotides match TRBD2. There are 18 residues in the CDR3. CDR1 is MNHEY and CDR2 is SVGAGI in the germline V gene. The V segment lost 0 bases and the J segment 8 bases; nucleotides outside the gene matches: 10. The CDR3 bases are TGTGCCAGCAGTTACTCGGTGGGACTAGCGGGTGCGGTGGGGGAGCTGTTTTTT. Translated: CASSYSVGLAGAVGELFF.

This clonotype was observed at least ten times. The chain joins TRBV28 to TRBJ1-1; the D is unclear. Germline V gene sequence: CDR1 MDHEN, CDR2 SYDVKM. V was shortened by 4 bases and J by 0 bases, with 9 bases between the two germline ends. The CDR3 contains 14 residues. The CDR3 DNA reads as TGTGCCAGCAGTTCGCCGGGAATGAACACTGAAGCTTTCTTT. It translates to CASSSPGMNTEAFF.

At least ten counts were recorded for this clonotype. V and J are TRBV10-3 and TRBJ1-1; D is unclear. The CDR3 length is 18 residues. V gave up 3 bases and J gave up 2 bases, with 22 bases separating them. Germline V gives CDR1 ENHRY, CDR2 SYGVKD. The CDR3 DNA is TGTGCCATCAGTGACCCATCCTCAGCGAAGAAGGATAACACTGAAGCTTTCTTT. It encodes CAISDPSSAKKDNTEAFF.

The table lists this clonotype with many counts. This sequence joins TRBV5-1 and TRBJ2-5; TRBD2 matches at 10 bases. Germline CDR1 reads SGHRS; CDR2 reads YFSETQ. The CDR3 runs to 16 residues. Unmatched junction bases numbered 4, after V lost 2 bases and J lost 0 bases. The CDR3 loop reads CASSFTGLADQETQYF. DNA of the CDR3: TGCGCCAGCAGCTTCACTGGACTAGCGGACCAAGAGACCCAGTACTTC.

For the CDR3, the DNA is TGTGCCAGCAGCTCCGGTCAGACTAGCGGGAGTGAGACCCAGTACTTC. Its protein product is CASSSGQTSGSETQYF. The V gene is TRBV5-4, the J gene TRBJ2-5; 12 bases are a match to TRBD2. The V and J ends lost 3 bases and 5 bases, in that order; junction bases with no gene match: 8. Per germline, CDR1 SGHNT and CDR2 YYREEE (reference sequence). This CDR3 spans 16 amino acids.

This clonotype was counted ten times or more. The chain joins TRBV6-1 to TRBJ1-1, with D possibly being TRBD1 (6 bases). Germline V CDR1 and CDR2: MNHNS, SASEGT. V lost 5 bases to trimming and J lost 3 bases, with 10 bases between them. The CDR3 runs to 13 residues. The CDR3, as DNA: TGTGCCAGCAGTCACAGGGAGGACACTGAAGCTTTCTTT. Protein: CASSHREDTEAFF.

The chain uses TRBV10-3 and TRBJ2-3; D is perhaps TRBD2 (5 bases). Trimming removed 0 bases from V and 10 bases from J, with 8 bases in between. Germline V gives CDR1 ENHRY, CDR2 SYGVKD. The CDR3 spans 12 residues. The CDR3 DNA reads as TGTGCCATCAGTGAGTCTGTAGCGCCGCAGTATTTT. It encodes CAISESVAPQYF.

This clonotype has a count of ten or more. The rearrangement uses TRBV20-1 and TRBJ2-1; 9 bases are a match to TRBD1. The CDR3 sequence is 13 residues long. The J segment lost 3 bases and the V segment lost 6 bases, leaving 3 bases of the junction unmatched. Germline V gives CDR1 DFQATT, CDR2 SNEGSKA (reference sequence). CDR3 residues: CSAPGQGYNEQFF. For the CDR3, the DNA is TGCAGTGCCCCGGGACAGGGCTACAATGAGCAGTTCTTC.

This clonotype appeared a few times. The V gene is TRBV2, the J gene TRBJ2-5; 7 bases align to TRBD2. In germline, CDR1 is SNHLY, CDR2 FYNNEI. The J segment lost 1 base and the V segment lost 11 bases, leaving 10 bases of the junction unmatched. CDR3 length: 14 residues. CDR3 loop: CAGRLASTQETQYF. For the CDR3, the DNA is TGTGCCGGACGACTAGCCAGCACCCAAGAGACCCAGTACTTC.

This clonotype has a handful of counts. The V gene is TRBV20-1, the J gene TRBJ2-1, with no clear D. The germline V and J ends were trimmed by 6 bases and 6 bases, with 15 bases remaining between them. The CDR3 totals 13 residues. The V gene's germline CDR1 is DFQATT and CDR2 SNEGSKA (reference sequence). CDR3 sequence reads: CSARNPLGNEQFF. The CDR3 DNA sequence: TGCAGTGCAAGGAACCCCTTGGGCAATGAGCAGTTCTTC.

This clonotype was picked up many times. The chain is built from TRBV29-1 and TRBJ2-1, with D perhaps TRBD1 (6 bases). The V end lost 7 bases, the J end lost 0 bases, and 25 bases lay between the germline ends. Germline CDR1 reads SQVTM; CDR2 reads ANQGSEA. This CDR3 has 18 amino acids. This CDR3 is CSATAGTSPSSSYNEQFF. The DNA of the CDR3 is TGCAGCGCGACAGCCGGGACAAGTCCGTCAAGCTCCTACAATGAGCAGTTCTTC.

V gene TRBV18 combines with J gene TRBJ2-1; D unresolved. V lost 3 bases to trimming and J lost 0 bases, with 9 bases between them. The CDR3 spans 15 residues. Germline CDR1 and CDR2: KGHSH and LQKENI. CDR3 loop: CASSPRVGSYNEQFF. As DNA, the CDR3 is TGTGCCAGCTCACCTAGGGTCGGCTCCTACAATGAGCAGTTCTTC.

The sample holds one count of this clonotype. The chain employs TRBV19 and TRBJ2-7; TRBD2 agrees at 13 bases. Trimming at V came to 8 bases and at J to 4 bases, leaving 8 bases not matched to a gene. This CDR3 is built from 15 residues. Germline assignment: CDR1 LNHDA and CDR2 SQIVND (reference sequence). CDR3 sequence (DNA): TGTGCCAGTTCGACCGGGACTAGCGGGATTTACGAGCAGTACTTC. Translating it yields CASSTGTSGIYEQYF.

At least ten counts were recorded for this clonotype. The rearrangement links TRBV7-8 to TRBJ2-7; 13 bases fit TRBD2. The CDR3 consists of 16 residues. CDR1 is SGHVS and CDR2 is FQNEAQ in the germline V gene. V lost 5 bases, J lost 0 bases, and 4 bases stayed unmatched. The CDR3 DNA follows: TGTGCCAGCAGCCCCGGGACTAGCGGGACCTCCTACGAGCAGTACTTC. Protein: CASSPGTSGTSYEQYF.

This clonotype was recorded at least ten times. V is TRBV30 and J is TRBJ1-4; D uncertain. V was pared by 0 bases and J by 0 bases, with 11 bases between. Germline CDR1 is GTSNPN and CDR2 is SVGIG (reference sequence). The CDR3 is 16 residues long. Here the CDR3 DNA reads TGTGCCTGGAGTGTTAGTTTTGCAGCAACTAATGAAAAACTGTTTTTT. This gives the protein CAWSVSFAATNEKLFF. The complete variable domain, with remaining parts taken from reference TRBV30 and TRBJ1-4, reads SQTIHQWPATLVQPVGSPLSLECTVEGTSNPNLYWYRQAAGRGLQLLFYSVGIGQISSEVPQNLSASRPQDRQFILSSKKLLLSDSGFYLCAWSVSFAATNEKLFFGSGTQLSVL.

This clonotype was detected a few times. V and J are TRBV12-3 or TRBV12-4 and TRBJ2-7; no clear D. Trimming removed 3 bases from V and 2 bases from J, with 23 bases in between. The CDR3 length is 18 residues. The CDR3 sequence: CASSFQVRQGPIPYEQYF. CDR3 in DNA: TGTGCCAGCAGTTTCCAAGTTCGACAAGGCCCCATCCCCTACGAGCAGTACTTC.

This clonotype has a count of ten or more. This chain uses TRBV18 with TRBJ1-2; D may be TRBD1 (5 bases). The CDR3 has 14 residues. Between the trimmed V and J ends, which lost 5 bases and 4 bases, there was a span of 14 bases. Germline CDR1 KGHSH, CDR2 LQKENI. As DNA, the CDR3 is TGTGCCAGCTCAACACAGGATTCAGGCTATGGCTACACCTTC. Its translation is CASSTQDSGYGYTF. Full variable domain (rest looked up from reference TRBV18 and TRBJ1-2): NAGVMQNPRHLVRRRGQEARLRCSPMKGHSHVYWYRQLPEEGLKFMVYLQKENIIDESGMPKERFSAEFPKEGPSILRIQQVVRGDSAAYFCASSTQDSGYGYTFGSGTRLTVV.

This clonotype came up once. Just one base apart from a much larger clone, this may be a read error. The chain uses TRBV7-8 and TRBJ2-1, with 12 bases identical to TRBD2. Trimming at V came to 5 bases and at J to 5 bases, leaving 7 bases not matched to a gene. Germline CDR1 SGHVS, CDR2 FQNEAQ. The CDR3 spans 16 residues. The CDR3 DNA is TGTGCCAGCAGCCTCCGGACTAGCGGGATTAACAATGAGCAGTTCTTC. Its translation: CASSLRTSGINNEQFF.

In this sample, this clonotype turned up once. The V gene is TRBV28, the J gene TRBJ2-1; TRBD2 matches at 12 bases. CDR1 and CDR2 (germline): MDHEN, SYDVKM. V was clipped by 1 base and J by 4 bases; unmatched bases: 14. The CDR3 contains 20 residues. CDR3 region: CASSLSTQASGRAGYNEQFF. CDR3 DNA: TGTGCCAGCAGTTTATCAACGCAGGCTAGCGGGAGGGCTGGGTACAATGAGCAGTTCTTC.

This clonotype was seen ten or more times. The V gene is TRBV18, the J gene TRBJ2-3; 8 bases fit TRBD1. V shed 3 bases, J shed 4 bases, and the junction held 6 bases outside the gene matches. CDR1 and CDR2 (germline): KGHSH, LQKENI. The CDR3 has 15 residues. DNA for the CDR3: TGTGCCAGCTCACCGTCGACAGGGGAGGCAGATACGCAGTATTTT. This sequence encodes CASSPSTGEADTQYF.

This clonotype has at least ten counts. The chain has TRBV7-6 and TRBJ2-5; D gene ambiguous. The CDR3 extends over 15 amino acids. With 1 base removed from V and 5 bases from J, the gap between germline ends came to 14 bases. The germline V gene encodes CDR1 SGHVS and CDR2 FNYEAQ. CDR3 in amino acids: CASSLVSRLEETQYF. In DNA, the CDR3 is TGTGCCAGCAGCTTAGTGTCTCGGCTAGAGGAGACCCAGTACTTC. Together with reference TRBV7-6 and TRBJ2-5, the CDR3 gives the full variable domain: GAGVSQSPRYKVTKRGQDVALRCDPISGHVSLYWYRQALGQGPEFLTYFNYEAQQDKSGLPNDRFSAERPEGSISTLTIQRTEQRDSAMYRCASSLVSRLEETQYFGPGTRLLVL.

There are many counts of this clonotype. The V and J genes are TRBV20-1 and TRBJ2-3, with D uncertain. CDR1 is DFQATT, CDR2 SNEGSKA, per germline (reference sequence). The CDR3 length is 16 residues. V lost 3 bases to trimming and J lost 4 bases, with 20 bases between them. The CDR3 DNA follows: TGCAGTGCTAGGGCTGATTCCTCGGACGTCGCAGATACGCAGTATTTT. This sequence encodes CSARADSSDVADTQYF.

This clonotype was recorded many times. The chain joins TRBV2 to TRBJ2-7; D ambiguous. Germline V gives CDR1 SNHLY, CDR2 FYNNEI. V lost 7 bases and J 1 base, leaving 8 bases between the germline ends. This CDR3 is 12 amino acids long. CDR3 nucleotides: TGTGCCAGCAACGGCAGATCCTACGAGCAGTACTTC. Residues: CASNGRSYEQYF.

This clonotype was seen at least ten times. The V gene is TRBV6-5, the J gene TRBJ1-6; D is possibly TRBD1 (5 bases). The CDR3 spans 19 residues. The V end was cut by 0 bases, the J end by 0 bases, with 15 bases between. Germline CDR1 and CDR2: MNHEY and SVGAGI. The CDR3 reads CASSYSSGGPSSYNSPLHF. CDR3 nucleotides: TGTGCCAGCAGTTACTCGAGCGGGGGACCCAGCTCCTATAATTCACCCCTCCACTTT.